The rows below give T cell receptor beta chains drawn from one sample of a study of OX40 agonist ivuxolimab in advanced cancers. Sequencing used immunoSEQ multiplex PCR; TCRdb keeps in-frame clones, though not all of them. The data show 20,000 to 25,000 clones, roughly four fifths seen once. The material was CD4+ or CD8+ T cells sorted from blood, obtained in a trial of the OX40 agonist ivuxolimab. The receptors come from an adult with an advanced solid tumor such as melanoma, head and neck, liver or kidney cancer. CDR3s include the opening cysteine and the closing phenylalanine or tryptophan. Each record gives: clone size, D gene, J gene, V gene, CDR3 protein, CDR3 DNA. A D gene is named only where the DNA matches it firmly. Size is omitted from some rows. Given values are once, few, many or a class for expanded clones.

>NA|NA|TRBJ2-1|TRBV7-6
CASSLVLQGTNEQFF
TGTGCCAGCAGCTTAGTACTACAGGGGACTAATGAGCAGTTCTTC
>medium-sized|NA|TRBJ2-3|TRBV7-3
CASSSVGAGMTDTQYF
TGTGCCAGCAGCTCTGTTGGGGCGGGGATGACAGATACGCAGTATTTT
>few|TRBD1|TRBJ2-1|TRBV7-6
CASSQGQGRYNEQFF
TGTGCCAGCAGCCAGGGACAGGGTCGCTACAATGAGCAGTTCTTC
>few|NA|TRBJ2-1|TRBV28
CASSLSGEQFF
TGTGCCAGCAGTTTAAGTGGGGAGCAGTTCTTC
>NA|NA|TRBJ1-2|TRBV27
CASRRTGYGYTF
TGTGCCAGCAGGAGAACAGGATATGGCTACACCTTC
>NA|TRBD2|TRBJ2-1|TRBV27
CASSPPFRLAGGDEQFF
TGTGCCAGCAGTCCCCCATTTCGACTAGCGGGAGGGGATGAGCAGTTCTTC
>NA|TRBD1|TRBJ2-7|TRBV14
CASSQDVDRVWEQYF
TGTGCCAGCAGCCAAGATGTCGACAGGGTGTGGGAGCAGTACTTC
>NA|NA|TRBJ1-1|TRBV23-1
CASSQPPRASVNTEAFF
TGCGCCAGCAGTCAACCGCCCAGGGCCTCTGTGAACACTGAAGCTTTCTTT
>once|NA|TRBJ1-4|TRBV27
CASSPGLLNEKLFF
TGTGCCAGCAGCCCGGGACTGTTGAATGAAAAACTGTTTTTT
>NA|NA|TRBJ2-5|TRBV6-5
CASIGPGVQETQYF
TGTGCCAGCATAGGCCCCGGGGTCCAAGAGACCCAGTACTTC
>few|TRBD1|TRBJ1-2|TRBV7-9
CASSFSAGGGFYGYTF
TGTGCCAGCAGCTTTTCAGCAGGGGGCGGCTTCTATGGCTACACCTTC
>NA|NA|TRBJ1-3|TRBV15
CATSRDWGESSGNTIYF
TGTGCCACCAGCAGAGATTGGGGCGAAAGCTCTGGAAACACCATATATTTT
>few|TRBD1|TRBJ1-5|TRBV2
CASGGTVQYDNQPQHF
TGTGCCAGCGGGGGGACAGTGCAGTATGACAATCAGCCCCAGCATTTT
>NA|NA|TRBJ2-5|TRBV20-1
CSARDPQTQYF
TGCAGTGCTAGAGATCCCCAAACCCAGTACTTC
>NA|NA|TRBJ1-5|TRBV5-5
CASSHDRNQPQHF
TGTGCCAGCAGCCACGACAGAAATCAGCCCCAGCATTTT
>once|NA|TRBJ1-4|TRBV7-9
CASSAERQRNEKLFF
TGTGCCAGCAGCGCTGAACGACAGCGCAATGAAAAACTGTTTTTT
>many|TRBD1|TRBJ1-2|TRBV27
CASSSDRVKGYGYTF
TGTGCCAGCAGTTCCGACAGGGTGAAGGGCTATGGCTACACCTTC
>NA|NA|TRBJ1-1|TRBV19
CASNPLAGGEAFF
TGTGCCAGTAACCCGCTCGCGGGGGGTGAAGCTTTCTTT
>NA|TRBD1|TRBJ1-1|TRBV27
CASRTGSGGTEAFF
TGTGCCAGCAGGACAGGGTCAGGGGGCACTGAAGCTTTCTTT
>NA|NA|TRBJ1-4|TRBV4-3
CASSQDQSTNEKLFF
TGCGCCAGCAGCCAAGATCAGTCAACTAATGAAAAACTGTTTTTT
>NA|NA|TRBJ2-7|TRBV9
CASSVASSYEQYF
TGTGCCAGCAGCGTAGCCAGCTCCTACGAGCAGTACTTC
>NA|TRBD1|TRBJ2-7|TRBV27
CASRDRGLEQYF
TGTGCCAGTCGGGACAGGGGGCTCGAGCAGTACTTC
>NA|TRBD1|TRBJ1-6|TRBV5-1
CASSLALGQGAGSPLHF
TGCGCCAGCAGCTTGGCCTTGGGACAGGGGGCCGGTTCACCCCTCCACTTT
>NA|NA|TRBJ2-7|TRBV28
CASSPFGYEQYF
TGTGCCAGCAGTCCCTTCGGCTACGAGCAGTACTTC
>NA|TRBD2|TRBJ2-7|TRBV30
CAWSASGSYEQYF
TGTGCCTGGAGCGCTAGCGGGAGCTACGAGCAGTACTTC
>NA|NA|TRBJ2-1|TRBV7-6
CASSLAPTGVRSGEQFF
TGTGCCAGCAGCTTAGCGCCAACGGGAGTCAGGTCGGGAGAGCAGTTCTTC
>NA|NA|TRBJ2-2|TRBV5-4
CASSLSGSGELFF
TGTGCCAGCAGCCTCTCGGGATCCGGGGAGCTGTTTTTT
>NA|TRBD1|TRBJ2-7|TRBV5-5
CASSPTGASYEQYF
TGTGCCAGCAGCCCCACAGGGGCCTCCTACGAGCAGTACTTC
>NA|NA|TRBJ1-5|TRBV5-6
CASSLGVQPQHF
TGTGCCAGCAGCTTAGGGGTTCAGCCCCAGCATTTT
>NA|NA|TRBJ1-5|TRBV2
CASRGGNQPQHF
TGTGCCAGCAGGGGGGGGAATCAGCCCCAGCATTTT
>once|NA|TRBJ2-1|TRBV19
CASSMDSSSYNEQFF
TGTGCCAGTAGTATGGACTCAAGCTCCTACAATGAGCAGTTCTTC
>few|TRBD2|TRBJ2-5|TRBV28
CASSSVTSGGRKETQYF
TGTGCCAGCAGTTCCGTGACTAGCGGGGGGAGAAAAGAGACCCAGTACTTC
>NA|NA|TRBJ2-7|TRBV19
CASSIDGLSYEQYF
TGTGCCAGTAGTATAGATGGGCTCTCCTACGAGCAGTACTTC
>NA|NA|TRBJ2-7|TRBV4-2
CASSALEGEVYEQYF
TGTGCCAGCAGTGCCCTGGAAGGTGAGGTCTACGAGCAGTACTTC
>NA|TRBD2|TRBJ2-7|TRBV9
CASSEGTTMYEQYF
TGTGCCAGCAGCGAGGGGACTACCATGTACGAGCAGTACTTC
>once|TRBD1|TRBJ1-5|TRBV10-3
CAISEGQAGDLPQHF
TGTGCCATCAGTGAGGGACAGGCGGGGGATTTACCCCAGCATTTT
>NA|NA|TRBJ2-7|TRBV27
CASSLFSDNYEQYF
TGTGCCAGCAGTTTATTCTCAGATAATTACGAGCAGTACTTC
>once|NA|TRBJ1-2|TRBV11-2
CASRGLFYGYTF
TGTGCCAGCAGGGGGCTTTTCTATGGCTACACCTTC
>NA|NA|TRBJ1-1|TRBV15
CATSPGGDTEAFF
TGTGCCACCAGCCCGGGGGGGGACACTGAAGCTTTCTTT
>once|TRBD1|TRBJ2-6|TRBV7-8
CASSWSRDRDNSGANVLTF
TGTGCCAGCAGCTGGAGCCGGGACAGGGATAATTCTGGGGCCAACGTCCTGACTTTC
>NA|NA|TRBJ2-1|TRBV4-1
CASSQVGERNEQFF
TGCGCCAGCAGCCAGGTGGGAGAACGCAATGAGCAGTTCTTC
>NA|TRBD2|TRBJ2-7|TRBV15
CATSRERGLAGDLEQYF
TGTGCCACCAGCAGAGAGAGGGGACTAGCGGGAGACCTCGAGCAGTACTTC
>NA|NA|TRBJ1-5|TRBV5-8
CASSLRGTSNQPQHF
TGTGCCAGCAGCTTGAGGGGTACGTCTAATCAGCCCCAGCATTTT
>NA|TRBD2|TRBJ2-1|TRBV5-1
CASSPRGPGGDEQFF
TGCGCCAGCAGCCCCCGGGGCCCGGGGGGGGATGAGCAGTTCTTC
>NA|TRBD1|TRBJ2-3|TRBV7-3
CASSSTGGRLDTQYF
TGTGCCAGCAGCTCGACAGGGGGACGACTGGATACGCAGTATTTT
>many|NA|TRBJ2-7|TRBV5-5
CASSSNNAPGYEQYF
TGTGCCAGCAGCTCCAACAATGCCCCGGGGTACGAGCAGTACTTC
>NA|NA|TRBJ2-3|TRBV7-9
CASEEGGTDTQYF
TGTGCCTCGGAGGAGGGGGGGACAGATACGCAGTATTTT
>NA|NA|TRBJ1-5|TRBV19
CASSPSMGNQPQHF
TGTGCCAGTAGTCCAAGCATGGGCAATCAGCCCCAGCATTTT
>NA|NA|TRBJ2-5|TRBV9
CASSVARGAQETQYF
TGTGCCAGCAGCGTAGCCAGGGGGGCCCAAGAGACCCAGTACTTC
>NA|NA|TRBJ1-6|TRBV28
CASRDVWPLHF
TGTGCCAGCCGAGACGTCTGGCCCCTCCACTTT
>once|NA|TRBJ2-7|TRBV2
CASSPISIEQYF
TGTGCCAGCAGTCCCATCAGTATCGAGCAGTACTTC
>few|NA|TRBJ2-2|TRBV29-1
CSVPGWAGELFF
TGCAGCGTTCCGGGATGGGCCGGGGAGCTGTTTTTT
>NA|TRBD1|TRBJ1-2|TRBV27
CASSLSDRAGGYTF
TGTGCCAGCAGTTTATCCGACAGGGCTGGTGGCTACACCTTC
>NA|TRBD1|TRBJ1-5|TRBV18
CASSLFGQVPQPQHF
TGTGCCAGCTCCCTATTCGGACAGGTTCCTCAGCCCCAGCATTTT